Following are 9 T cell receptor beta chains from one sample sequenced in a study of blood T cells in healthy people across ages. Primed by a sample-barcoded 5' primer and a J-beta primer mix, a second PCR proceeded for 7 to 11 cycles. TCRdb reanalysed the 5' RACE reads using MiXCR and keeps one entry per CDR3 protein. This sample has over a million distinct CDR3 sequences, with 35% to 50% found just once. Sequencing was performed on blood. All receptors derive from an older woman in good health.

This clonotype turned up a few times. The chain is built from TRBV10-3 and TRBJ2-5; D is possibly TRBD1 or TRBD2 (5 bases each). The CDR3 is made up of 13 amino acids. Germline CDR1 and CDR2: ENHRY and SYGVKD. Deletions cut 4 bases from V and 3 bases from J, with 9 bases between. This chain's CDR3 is CAISAVGEETQYF. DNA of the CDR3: TGTGCCATCAGTGCGGTGGGGGAAGAGACCCAGTACTTC.

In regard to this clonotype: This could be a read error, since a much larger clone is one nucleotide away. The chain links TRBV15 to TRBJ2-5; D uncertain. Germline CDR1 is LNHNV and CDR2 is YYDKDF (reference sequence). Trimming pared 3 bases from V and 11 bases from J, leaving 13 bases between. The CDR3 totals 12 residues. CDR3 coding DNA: TGTGCCACCAGCAGTGCAGAGCATGAGCAGTACTTC. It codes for CATSSAEHEQYF. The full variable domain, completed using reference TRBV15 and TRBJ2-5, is DAMVIQNPRYQVTQFGKPVTLSCSQTLNHNVMYWYQQKSSQAPKLLFHYYDKDFNNEADTPDNFQSRRPNTSFCFLDIRSPGLGDTAMYLCATSSAEHEQYFGPGTRLLVL.

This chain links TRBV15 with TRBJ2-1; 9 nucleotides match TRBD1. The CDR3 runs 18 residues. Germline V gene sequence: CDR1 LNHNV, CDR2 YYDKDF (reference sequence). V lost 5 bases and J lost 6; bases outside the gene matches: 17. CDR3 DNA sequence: TGTGCCACCAGCGGTGGGACAGGGAAGGGTCCGTTTCTCAATGAGCAGTTCTTC. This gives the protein CATSGGTGKGPFLNEQFF.

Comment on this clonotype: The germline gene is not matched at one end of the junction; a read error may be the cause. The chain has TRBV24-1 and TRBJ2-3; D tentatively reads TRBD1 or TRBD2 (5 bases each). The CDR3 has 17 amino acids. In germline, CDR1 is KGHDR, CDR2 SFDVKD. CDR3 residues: CATSDTGTDWGTDTQYF. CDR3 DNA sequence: TGTGCCACCAGTGACACCGGGACGGATTGGGGCACAGATACACAGTATTTT.

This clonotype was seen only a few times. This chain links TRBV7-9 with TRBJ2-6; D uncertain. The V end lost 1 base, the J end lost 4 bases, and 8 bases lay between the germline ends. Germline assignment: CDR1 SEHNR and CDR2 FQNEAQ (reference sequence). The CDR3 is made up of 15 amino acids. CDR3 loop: CASSLGSAGANVLTF. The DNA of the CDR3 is TGTGCCAGCAGCTTAGGTTCGGCCGGGGCCAACGTCCTGACTTTC.

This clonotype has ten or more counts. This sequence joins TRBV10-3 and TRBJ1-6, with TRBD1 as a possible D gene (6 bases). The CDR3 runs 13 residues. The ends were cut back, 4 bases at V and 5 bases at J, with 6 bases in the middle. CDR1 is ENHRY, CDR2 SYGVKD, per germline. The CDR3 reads CAISGQDNSPLHF. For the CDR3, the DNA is TGTGCCATCAGTGGACAGGATAATTCACCCCTCCACTTT.

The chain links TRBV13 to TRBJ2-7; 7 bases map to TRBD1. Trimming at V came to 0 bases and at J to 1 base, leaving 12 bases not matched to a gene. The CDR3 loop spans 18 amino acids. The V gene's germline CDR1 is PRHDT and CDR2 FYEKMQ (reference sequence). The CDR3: CASSLGQGDGLESYEQYF. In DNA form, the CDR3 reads TGTGCCAGCAGCTTAGGTCAGGGGGATGGTCTTGAGTCCTACGAGCAGTACTTC.

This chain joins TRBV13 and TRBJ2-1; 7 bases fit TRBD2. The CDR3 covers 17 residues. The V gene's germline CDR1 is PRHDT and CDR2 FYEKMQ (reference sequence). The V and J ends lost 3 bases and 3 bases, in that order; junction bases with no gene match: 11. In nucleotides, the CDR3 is TGTGCCAGCAGCTTTTGCCTGGGGGGGGTAAGCTACAATGAGCAGTTCTTC. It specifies CASSFCLGGVSYNEQFF.

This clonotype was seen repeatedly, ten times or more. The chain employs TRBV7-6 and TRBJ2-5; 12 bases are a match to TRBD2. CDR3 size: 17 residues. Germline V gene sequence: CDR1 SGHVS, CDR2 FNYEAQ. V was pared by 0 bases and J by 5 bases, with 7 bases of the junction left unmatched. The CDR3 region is CASSLAHLAGGGETQYF. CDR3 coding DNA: TGTGCCAGCAGCTTAGCCCACCTAGCGGGAGGGGGGGAGACCCAGTACTTC.